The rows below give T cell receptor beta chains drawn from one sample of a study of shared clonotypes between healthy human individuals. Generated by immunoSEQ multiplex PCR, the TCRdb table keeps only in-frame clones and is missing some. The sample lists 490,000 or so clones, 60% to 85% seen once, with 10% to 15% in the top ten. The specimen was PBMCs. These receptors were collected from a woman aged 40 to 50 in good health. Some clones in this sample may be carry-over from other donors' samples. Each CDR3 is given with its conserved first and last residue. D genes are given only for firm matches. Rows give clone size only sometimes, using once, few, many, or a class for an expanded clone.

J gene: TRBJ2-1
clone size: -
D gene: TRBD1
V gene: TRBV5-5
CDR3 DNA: TGTGCCAGCAGCTTGGGAGGGACAGGGGGTGATGAGCAGTTCTTC
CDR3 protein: CASSLGGTGGDEQFF

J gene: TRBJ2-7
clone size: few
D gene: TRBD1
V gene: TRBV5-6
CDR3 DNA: TGTGCCAGCAGCAAAGACCGGGACAGGACCTCTTACTCCTACGAGCAGTACTTC
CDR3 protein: CASSKDRDRTSYSYEQYF

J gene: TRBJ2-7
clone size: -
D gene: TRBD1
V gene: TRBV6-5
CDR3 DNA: TGTGCCAGCAGGTCCGACAGGGACGGGACCTACGAGCAGTACTTC
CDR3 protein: CASRSDRDGTYEQYF

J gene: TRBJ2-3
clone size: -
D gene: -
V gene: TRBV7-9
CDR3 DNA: TGTGCCAGCAGCTTAGGGGCACCTAGCACAGATACGCAGTATTTT
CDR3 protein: CASSLGAPSTDTQYF

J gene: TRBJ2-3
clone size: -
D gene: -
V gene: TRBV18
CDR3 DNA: TGTGCCAGCTCACCACAGATAACCCGCAGGGATACGCAGTATTTT
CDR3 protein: CASSPQITRRDTQYF

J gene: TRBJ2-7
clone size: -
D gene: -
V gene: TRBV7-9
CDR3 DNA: TGTGCCAGCAGCTTAGGATCACCGACAGGAATAACCACCTACGAGCAGTACTTC
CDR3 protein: CASSLGSPTGITTYEQYF

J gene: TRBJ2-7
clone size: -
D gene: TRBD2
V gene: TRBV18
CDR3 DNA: TGTGCCAGCTCACCTGATACTAGCGTAATCTACTTC
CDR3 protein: CASSPDTSVIYF

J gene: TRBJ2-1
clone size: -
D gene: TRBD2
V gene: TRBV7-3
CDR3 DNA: TGTGCCAGCAGCGACACACTAGCGGAGCAGTTCTTC
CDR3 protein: CASSDTLAEQFF

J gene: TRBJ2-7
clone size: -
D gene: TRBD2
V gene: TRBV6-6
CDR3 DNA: TGTGCCAGCAGTTACCGCGGGGGGAACTACGAGCAGTACTTC
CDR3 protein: CASSYRGGNYEQYF

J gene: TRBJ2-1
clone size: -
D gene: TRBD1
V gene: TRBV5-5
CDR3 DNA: TGTGCCAGCAGGGGGACAGCCAACTCCTACAATGAGCAGTTCTTC
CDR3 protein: CASRGTANSYNEQFF

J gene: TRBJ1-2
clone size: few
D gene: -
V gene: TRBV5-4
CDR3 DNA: TGTGCCAGCAGCTCAGATCGTGTTGGTGGCTACACCTTC
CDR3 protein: CASSSDRVGGYTF

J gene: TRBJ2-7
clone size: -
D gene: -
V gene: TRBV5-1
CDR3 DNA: TGCGCCAGCAGCTTGGCCCGGGCCCACGAGCAGTACTTC
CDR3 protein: CASSLARAHEQYF

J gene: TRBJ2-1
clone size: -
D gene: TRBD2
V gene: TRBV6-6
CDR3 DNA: TGTGCCAGCAGTCCGCGGACTAGCGGGGTGGGGGAGCAGTTCTTC
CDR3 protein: CASSPRTSGVGEQFF

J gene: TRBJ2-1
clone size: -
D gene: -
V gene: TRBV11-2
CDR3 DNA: TGTGCCAGCAGCTTAGTCGGTGACTCCTACAATGAGCAGTTCTTC
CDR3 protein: CASSLVGDSYNEQFF

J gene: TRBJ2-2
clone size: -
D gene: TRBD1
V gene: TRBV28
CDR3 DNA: TGTGCCAGCAGGATCGGACAGGGTGGTAGGGTGCACACCGGGGAGCTGTTTTTT
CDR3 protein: CASRIGQGGRVHTGELFF

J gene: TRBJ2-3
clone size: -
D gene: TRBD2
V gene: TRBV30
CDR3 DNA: TGTGCCTGGAGGCTAGCGGGAGGCTTAGATACGCAGTATTTT
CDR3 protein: CAWRLAGGLDTQYF

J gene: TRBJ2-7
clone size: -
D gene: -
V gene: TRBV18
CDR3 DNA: TGTGCCAGCTCACCACGCTCATTTGGCCTCGAGCAGTACTTC
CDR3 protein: CASSPRSFGLEQYF

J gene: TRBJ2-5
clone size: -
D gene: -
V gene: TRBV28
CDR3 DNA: TGTGCCAGCAGAAACAACAGGCCTCAAGAGACCCAGTACTTC
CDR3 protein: CASRNNRPQETQYF

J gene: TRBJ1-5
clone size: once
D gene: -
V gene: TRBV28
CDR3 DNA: TGTGCCAGCAGTTTCGTGGACCTACGAGATCAGCCCCAGCATTTT
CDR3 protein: CASSFVDLRDQPQHF

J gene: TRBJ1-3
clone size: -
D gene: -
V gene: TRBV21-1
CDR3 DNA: TGTGCCAGCAGCAAACCGCGCGCAGCCGAAGGAACCGCCATATATTTT
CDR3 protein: CASSKPRAAEGTAIYF

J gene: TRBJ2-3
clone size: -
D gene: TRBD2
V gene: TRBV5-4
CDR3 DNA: TGTGCCAGCAGCTTGGAGGCGGGAGGGCCCACAGATACGCAGTATTTT
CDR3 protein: CASSLEAGGPTDTQYF

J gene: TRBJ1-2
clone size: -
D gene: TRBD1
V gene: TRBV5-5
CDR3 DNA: TGTGCCAGCAGCCACGCCACCCCTGACAGGGTTCCTGGCTATGGCTACACCTTC
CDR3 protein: CASSHATPDRVPGYGYTF

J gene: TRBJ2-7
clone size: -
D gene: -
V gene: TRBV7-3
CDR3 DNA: TGTGCCAGCAGCTTGGGACAAGAAGTGGACGAGCAGTACTTC
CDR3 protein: CASSLGQEVDEQYF

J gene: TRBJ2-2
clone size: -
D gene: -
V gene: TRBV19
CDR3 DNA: TGTGCCAGTAGTTTCCGACAGGGGAGGGGCACCGGGGAGCTGTTTTTT
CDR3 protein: CASSFRQGRGTGELFF

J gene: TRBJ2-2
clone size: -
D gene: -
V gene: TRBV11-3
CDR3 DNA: TGTGCCAGCAGCTTAGATTATACCGGGGAGCTGTTTTTT
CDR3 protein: CASSLDYTGELFF

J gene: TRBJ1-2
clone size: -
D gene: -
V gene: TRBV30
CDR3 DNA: TGTGCCTGGAGTCCGGGGTGGAGGGACTATGGCTACACCTTC
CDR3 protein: CAWSPGWRDYGYTF

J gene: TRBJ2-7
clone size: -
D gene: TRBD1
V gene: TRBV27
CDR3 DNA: TGTGCCAGCAGTTTGGGACAGGGCACGGCCTACGAGCAGTACTTC
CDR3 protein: CASSLGQGTAYEQYF

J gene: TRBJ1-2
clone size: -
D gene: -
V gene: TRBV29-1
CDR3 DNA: TGCAGCGTCCGGGACACATTTAACTATGGCTACACCTTC
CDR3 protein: CSVRDTFNYGYTF

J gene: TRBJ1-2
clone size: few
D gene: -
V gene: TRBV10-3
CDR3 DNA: TGTGCCATCAGTGAGTTACCCTATGGCCACACCTTC
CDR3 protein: CAISELPYGHTF

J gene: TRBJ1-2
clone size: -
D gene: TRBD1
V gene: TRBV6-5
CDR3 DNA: TGTGCCAGCAGGAGGACAGGCCGCTATGGCTACACCTTC
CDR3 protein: CASRRTGRYGYTF

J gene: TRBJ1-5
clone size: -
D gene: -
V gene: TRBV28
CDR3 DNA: TGTGCCAGCAGTTTACCCGCACAGCCCCAGCATTTT
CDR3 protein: CASSLPAQPQHF

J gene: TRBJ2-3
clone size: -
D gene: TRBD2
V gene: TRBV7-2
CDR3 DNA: TGTGCCAGCAGCCCAAGAGGGGTTGGACTAGCGGGAACAGATACGCAGTATTTT
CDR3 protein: CASSPRGVGLAGTDTQYF

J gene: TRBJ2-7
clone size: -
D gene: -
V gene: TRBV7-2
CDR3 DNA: TGTGCCAGCAGCTTAGGGCGTTCAGGGGCGGACGAGCAGTACTTC
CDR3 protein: CASSLGRSGADEQYF

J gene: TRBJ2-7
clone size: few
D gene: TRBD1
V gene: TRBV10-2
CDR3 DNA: TGCGCCAGCTCCGGACAGGCCTACGAGCAGTACTTC
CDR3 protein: CASSGQAYEQYF

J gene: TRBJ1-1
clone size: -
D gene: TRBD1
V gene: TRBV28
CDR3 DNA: TGTGCCAGCAAGGCCCCAGGGGGACTGGGCACTGAAGCTTTCTTT
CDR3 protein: CASKAPGGLGTEAFF

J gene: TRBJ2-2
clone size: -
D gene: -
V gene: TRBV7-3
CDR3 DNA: TGTGCCAGCAGCTTAACGTGGGGAAAGGAGCTGTTTTTT
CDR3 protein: CASSLTWGKELFF

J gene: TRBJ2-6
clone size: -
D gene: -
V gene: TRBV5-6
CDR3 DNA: TGTGCCAGCAGCTTATTAGATCTCTCTGGGGCCAACGTCCTGACTTTC
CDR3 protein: CASSLLDLSGANVLTF

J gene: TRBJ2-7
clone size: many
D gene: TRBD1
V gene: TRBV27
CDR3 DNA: TGTGCCAGCAGGAACGACAGGGTTAAAAGCTACGAGCAGTACTTC
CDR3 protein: CASRNDRVKSYEQYF

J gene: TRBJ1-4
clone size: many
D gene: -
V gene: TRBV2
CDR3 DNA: TGTGCCAGCCGATATACCCCGACAGGTTTTAATGAAAAACTGTTTTTT
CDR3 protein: CASRYTPTGFNEKLFF

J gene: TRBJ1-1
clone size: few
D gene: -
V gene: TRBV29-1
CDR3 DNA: TGCAGCGTTGTCCCGGGCGGCACTGAAGCTTTCTTT
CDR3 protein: CSVVPGGTEAFF

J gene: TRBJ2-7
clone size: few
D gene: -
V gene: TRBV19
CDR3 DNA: TGTGCCAGTAGTATAAGGGCAGGATCCTACGAGCAGTACTTC
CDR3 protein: CASSIRAGSYEQYF

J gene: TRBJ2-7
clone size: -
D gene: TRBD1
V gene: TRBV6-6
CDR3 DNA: TGTGCCAGCAGCCTATACCAGGGGGCGCTCGAGCAGTACTTC
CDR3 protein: CASSLYQGALEQYF

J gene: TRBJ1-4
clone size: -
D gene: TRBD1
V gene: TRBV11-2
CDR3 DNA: TGTGCCAGCAGCTTAGATGGTTCAGGGGGGTATGAAAAACTGTTTTTT
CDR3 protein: CASSLDGSGGYEKLFF

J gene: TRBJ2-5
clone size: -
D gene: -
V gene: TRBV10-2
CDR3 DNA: TGCGCTGGCGGAGGAAGCAAAGGGACCCAGTACTTC
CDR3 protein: CAGGGSKGTQYF

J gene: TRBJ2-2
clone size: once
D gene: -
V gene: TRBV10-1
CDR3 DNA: TGCGCCAGCAGTGATTCTTCTTCTACCGGGCCGCTGTTTTTT
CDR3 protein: CASSDSSSTGPLFF